These 22 T cell receptor beta chains were all obtained from the same sample, sequenced in a study of memory CD4+ T cells and cytomegalovirus serostatus. Single viable CD3+CD4+CD8-CD45RO+ cells were sorted as the memory CD4+ T cells. Using immunoSEQ multiplex PCR, the repertoire was profiled, and TCRdb retains in-frame clones only, with some absent. The sample lists around 50,000 clones; 74% were seen once. Specimen: memory CD4+ T cells from blood. The receptors derive from an adult in good health and CMV-seropositive.

The sample holds one count of this clone. V is TRBV2 and J is TRBJ1-6, with D hard to call. V was clipped by 7 bases and J by 6 bases, with 16 bases between them. CDR1 and CDR2 from the germline V gene are SNHLY and FYNNEI. The CDR3 covers 15 residues. The CDR3 protein is CASTSRRAPNSPLHF. DNA for the CDR3: TGTGCCAGCACCTCACGACGAGCGCCTAATTCACCCCTCCACTTT.

This clone has only a few counts. CDR3 DNA sequence: TGTGCCAGCAGCGAAACCGGGACAGGGCCCTCTTTCCTGACTTTC. It is translated as CASSETGTGPSFLTF. This rearrangement joins TRBV5-5 to TRBJ2-6; 9 nucleotides agree with TRBD1. V lost 4 bases, J lost 14 bases, and 13 bases stayed unmatched. Germline V gene lookup returns CDR1 SGHKS and CDR2 YYEKEE (reference sequence). This CDR3 spans 15 amino acids.

The sample holds many counts of this clone. V is TRBV5-4 and J is TRBJ2-1; D is uncertain. The germline gives CDR1 SGHNT, CDR2 YYREEE (reference sequence). V was cut by 0 bases and J by 1 base, with 14 bases left in between. CDR3 length equals 17 residues. This CDR3 is CASSLAVRTFSYNEQFF. For the CDR3, the DNA is TGTGCCAGCAGCTTGGCTGTGAGAACTTTTTCCTACAATGAGCAGTTCTTC.

The V gene is TRBV14, the J gene TRBJ1-1, with 8 bases matching TRBD1. The CDR3 consists of 16 residues. Trimming took 3 bases from V and 1 from J; bases not matched to a gene: 7. Germline V lookup: CDR1 SGHDN, CDR2 FVKESK. In DNA form, the CDR3 reads TGTGCCAGCAGCCACGCTCAACAGGGGGGGAACACTGAAGCTTTCTTT. Encoded protein: CASSHAQQGGNTEAFF.

The chain joins TRBV5-1 to TRBJ2-6; D call uncertain. CDR1 and CDR2 (germline): SGHRS, YFSETQ. V was clipped by 0 bases and J by 1 base, with 8 bases between them. The CDR3 is 16 residues long. The CDR3 is CASSLDGLSGANVLTF. CDR3 DNA sequence: TGCGCCAGCAGCTTGGATGGGCTATCTGGGGCCAACGTCCTGACTTTC.

The chain uses TRBV4-2 and TRBJ1-1; 11 nucleotides match TRBD1. CDR3 length equals 15 residues. Germline V gene lookup returns CDR1 LGHNA and CDR2 YNFKEQ. V shed 4 bases and J 4 bases; nucleotides not matched to a gene: 5. The CDR3 DNA reads TGTGCCAGCAGCCTTTCAGGGACAGGGGGCACTGAAGCTTTCTTT. Residues: CASSLSGTGGTEAFF.

The chain employs TRBV18 and TRBJ2-2; D remains ambiguous. Trimming removed 0 bases at V and 1 base at J, with 15 bases between. The germline V gene has CDR1 KGHSH and CDR2 LQKENI. CDR3 length: 18 amino acids. CDR3 nucleotide sequence: TGTGCCAGCTCACCACCGTCCAAGAAGGCCCTGAACACCGGGGAGCTGTTTTTT. This sequence encodes CASSPPSKKALNTGELFF.

This clone was counted once. The chain links TRBV2 to TRBJ1-1; 9 bases align to TRBD1. Germline lookup yields CDR1 SNHLY and CDR2 FYNNEI. CDR3 length equals 14 residues. Trimming cost V 7 bases and J 10 bases; bases outside gene matches: 13. The CDR3 protein is CASTRDRGGDRAFF. The CDR3 DNA reads TGTGCCAGCACCCGAGACAGGGGGGGGGATCGAGCTTTCTTT. The full variable domain, rest sourced from reference TRBV2 and TRBJ1-1, is EPEVTQTPSHQVTQMGQEVILRCVPISNHLYFYWYRQILGQKVEFLVSFYNNEISEKSEIFDDQFSVERPDGSNFTLKIRSTKLEDSAMYFCASTRDRGGDRAFFGQGTRLTVV.

This chain connects TRBV5-5 to TRBJ1-2; 12 bases fit TRBD1. Germline lookup yields CDR1 SGHKS and CDR2 YYEKEE (reference sequence). After removal of 4 bases from V and 5 bases from J, the junction contained 6 bases not matched to a gene. The CDR3 has 15 amino acids. The CDR3 region is CASSAGTGGRYGYTF. The CDR3 nucleotides read TGTGCCAGCAGCGCCGGGACAGGGGGCAGGTATGGCTACACCTTC.

This clone was detected a few times. The rearrangement joins TRBV5-1 to TRBJ2-5; TRBD1 matches 8 bases. CDR1 SGHRS and CDR2 YFSETQ come from the germline V gene. After removal of 4 bases from V and 2 bases from J, the junction contained 7 bases not matched to a gene. This CDR3 contains 15 residues. The CDR3 region is CASSTYGTGQETQYF. The DNA of the CDR3 is TGCGCCAGCAGCACCTACGGGACAGGACAAGAGACCCAGTACTTC.

The chain is built from TRBV5-1 and TRBJ1-4; the D is unclear. Germline V lookup: CDR1 SGHRS, CDR2 YFSETQ. The length of the CDR3 is 15 residues. Trimming took 4 bases from V and 8 from J, leaving 18 bases between them. CDR3 amino acids: CASSPLWILGEKLFF. The DNA for the CDR3 is TGCGCCAGCAGCCCCCTCTGGATCCTGGGCGAAAAACTGTTTTTT.

The rearrangement links TRBV5-6 to TRBJ1-1; D ambiguous. Trimming removed 0 bases at V and 7 bases at J, with 16 bases between. The CDR3 contains 15 residues. Germline CDR1 reads SGHDT; CDR2 reads YYEEEE. As DNA, the CDR3 is TGTGCCAGCAGCTTGGGAAGAGGGTATGGCGGTGAAGCTTTCTTT. It encodes CASSLGRGYGGEAFF.

The chain has TRBV4-2 and TRBJ1-2; D gene unclear. Germline-derived CDR1 and CDR2 are LGHNA and YNFKEQ. CDR3 size: 17 residues. V gave up 2 bases and J gave up 6 bases, with 22 bases separating them. The CDR3 sequence: CASSQLPAPTRVDGYTF. The CDR3 nucleotides are TGTGCCAGCAGCCAACTACCCGCCCCGACAAGGGTGGATGGCTACACCTTC.

V and J are TRBV6-5 and TRBJ2-7, with TRBD1 matching over 7 bases. V trimming: 10 bases; J trimming: 5 bases; junction bases outside the gene matches: 11. The CDR3 runs 13 residues. Germline V CDR1 and CDR2: MNHEY, SVGAGI. CDR3 amino acids: CATSRQGTNEQYF. CDR3 in DNA: TGTGCCACAAGTAGACAGGGTACCAACGAGCAGTACTTC.

The chain combines TRBV29-1 with TRBJ2-7, with 9 bases aligning to TRBD1. The length of the CDR3 is 13 residues. From germline, CDR1 is SQVTM and CDR2 ANQGSEA. With V trimmed by 1 base and J by 2 bases, 0 bases remained unmatched. Here the CDR3 DNA reads TGCAGCGTTGAAGGACAGGGGGCCTACGAGCAGTACTTC. Amino acid sequence: CSVEGQGAYEQYF.

CDR3 nucleotides: TGTGCCAGTAGCCGGAGGACAGGGGACAATAGCAATCAGCCCCAGCATTTT. It codes for CASSRRTGDNSNQPQHF. The chain recombines TRBV19 with TRBJ1-5; the match to TRBD1 covers 9 bases. The trim removed 6 bases at V and 0 bases at J, leaving 9 bases unmatched. Germline assignment: CDR1 LNHDA and CDR2 SQIVND (reference sequence). The CDR3 is 17 residues long.

This chain uses TRBV6-5 with TRBJ1-1; D unresolved. Trimming removed 4 bases at V and 3 bases at J, with 15 bases between. Germline V lookup: CDR1 MNHEY, CDR2 SVGAGI. The CDR3 extends over 15 amino acids. Here the CDR3 DNA reads TGTGCCAGCAGTTCCGTCCTGGGAATGGACACTGAAGCTTTCTTT. Translation: CASSSVLGMDTEAFF.

This chain joins TRBV5-8 and TRBJ2-5, with D possibly matching TRBD2 (6 bases). Per germline, CDR1 SGHTS and CDR2 YDEGEE. V was shortened by 4 bases and J by 5 bases, with 15 bases between the two germline ends. The CDR3 length is 14 residues. The CDR3 spells CASSLGETRETQYF. The CDR3 DNA reads TGTGCCAGCAGCCTTGGTGAGACTAGGGAGACCCAGTACTTC. The variable domain in full, completed from reference TRBV5-8 and TRBJ2-5, reads EAGVTQSPTHLIKTRGQQATLRCSPISGHTSVYWYQQALGLGLQFLLWYDEGEERNRGNFPPRFSGRQFPNYSSELNVNALELEDSALYLCASSLGETRETQYFGPGTRLLVL.

The CDR3 nucleotides read TGTGCCAGCAGCTCACCGACCTACGAGCAGTACTTC. Translation: CASSSPTYEQYF. This chain joins TRBV7-2 and TRBJ2-7; D is uncertain. Germline V gene lookup returns CDR1 SGHTA and CDR2 FQGNSA. Trimming pared 4 bases from V and 2 bases from J, leaving 6 bases between. The CDR3 is 12 residues long.

CDR3 coding DNA: TGTGCCAGCAGTGAGGGTTCACAGGTTAGCGAGCAGTACTTC. Amino acid sequence: CASSEGSQVSEQYF. The chain is built from TRBV2 and TRBJ2-7; TRBD1 is a possible D gene (5 bases). This CDR3 region has 14 residues. CDR1 and CDR2 from the germline V gene are SNHLY and FYNNEI. V shed 3 bases and J shed 6 bases, with 15 bases lying between them.

The rearrangement joins TRBV19 to TRBJ1-1; no reliable D call. The V and J ends lost 3 bases and 1 base respectively, with 9 bases between them. Germline CDR1 and CDR2: LNHDA and SQIVND (reference sequence). CDR3 length: 14 amino acids. DNA for the CDR3: TGTGCCAGTAGTATGCGGACTCAGAACACTGAAGCTTTCTTT. Its translation: CASSMRTQNTEAFF. Using reference TRBV19 and TRBJ1-1 for the parts outside the CDR3, the full variable domain is DGGITQSPKYLFRKEGQNVTLSCEQNLNHDAMYWYRQDPGQGLRLIYYSQIVNDFQKGDIAEGYSVSREKKESFPLTVTSAQKNPTAFYLCASSMRTQNTEAFFGQGTRLTVV.

This chain uses TRBV6-5 with TRBJ2-1; 11 bases line up with TRBD2. Germline CDR1 is MNHEY and CDR2 is SVGAGI. The CDR3 consists of 13 residues. V was clipped by 6 bases and J by 9 bases; unmatched bases: 4. The CDR3 is CASRLTSGGEQFF. CDR3 sequence (DNA): TGTGCCAGCAGACTTACTAGCGGGGGTGAGCAGTTCTTC.